Listed here are 26 T cell receptor beta chains from one sample, sequenced in a study of blood T cell repertoires in COVID-19. Assay used: immunoSEQ multiplex PCR; TCRdb lists only in-frame clones, some missing. The repertoire holds about 320,000 clones, with less than 85% as singletons. Input material: PBMCs or T cells enriched from blood (not recorded which). These receptors all come from a woman in her 30s who had been exposed to COVID-19.

The chain is built from TRBV7-9 and TRBJ2-7; D possibly corresponds to TRBD1 (6 bases). In germline, CDR1 is SEHNR, CDR2 FQNEAQ (reference sequence). The CDR3 is made up of 15 amino acids. V was clipped by 4 bases and J by 0 bases, with 13 bases between them. CDR3 protein: CASSSTTGSSYEQYF. DNA for the CDR3: TGTGCCAGCAGCTCCACTACAGGGAGCTCCTACGAGCAGTACTTC.

This clone was recorded only once. The J gene is TRBJ1-2, the V gene TRBV7-9; 8 bases match TRBD1. The CDR3 runs 15 residues. V gave up 4 bases and J gave up 6 bases; unmatched junction bases: 10. Per the germline V gene, CDR1 is SEHNR and CDR2 is FQNEAQ (reference sequence). The CDR3 nucleotides read TGTGCCAGCAGCTCCATAAACTCAGGGGGCGATGGCTACACCTTC. Translated: CASSSINSGGDGYTF.

The chain couples TRBV5-1 to TRBJ2-7; 9 bases line up with TRBD1. CDR1 and CDR2 from the germline V gene are SGHRS and YFSETQ. J lost 3 bases, V lost 2 bases, and 9 bases had no gene match. The CDR3 extends over 16 amino acids. The CDR3 protein is CASSFSRDRANYEQYF. The CDR3 DNA reads as TGCGCCAGCAGCTTTTCCCGGGACAGGGCTAACTACGAGCAGTACTTC.

J is TRBJ2-6 and V is TRBV28; no clear D. V was shortened by 7 bases and J by 5 bases, with 12 bases between the two germline ends. Per the germline V gene, CDR1 is MDHEN and CDR2 is SYDVKM. The CDR3 covers 14 residues. CDR3 residues: CASTTTSRANVLTF. CDR3 sequence (DNA): TGTGCCAGCACCACAACGTCTCGGGCCAACGTCCTGACTTTC.

V gene TRBV28 combines with J gene TRBJ1-1; possibly TRBD1 for D (5 bases). V was pared by 6 bases and J by 1 base, with 15 bases between. The CDR3 is 15 residues long. Germline V gives CDR1 MDHEN, CDR2 SYDVKM. The CDR3 here is CASRTGGWRNTEAFF. CDR3 coding DNA: TGTGCCAGCAGGACCGGGGGTTGGAGGAACACTGAAGCTTTCTTT. The complete variable domain, with remaining parts taken from reference TRBV28 and TRBJ1-1, reads DVKVTQSSRYLVKRTGEKVFLECVQDMDHENMFWYRQDPGLGLRLIYFSYDVKMKEKGDIPEGYSVSREKKERFSLILESASTNQTSMYLCASRTGGWRNTEAFFGQGTRLTVV.

DNA for the CDR3: TGCGCCAGCAGCCATCACAACCGACAGGGGCAGGGCTACACCTTC. This sequence encodes CASSHHNRQGQGYTF. The V gene is TRBV4-1, the J gene TRBJ1-2; 8 positions match TRBD1. The length of the CDR3 is 15 residues. Germline trimming cut 3 bases from V and 8 bases from J; bases unmatched to any gene: 11. Germline values: CDR1 MGHRA, CDR2 YSYEKL.

This chain connects TRBV11-3 to TRBJ2-1, with a possible D match to TRBD2 (6 bases). The length of the CDR3 is 14 residues. Trimming shortened V by 0 bases and J by 9 bases, and 12 bases separated the two germline ends. The V gene's germline CDR1 is SGHNT and CDR2 YENEEA. The CDR3 DNA follows: TGTGCCAGCAGCTTAGATTGGGGGGAAGGTGAGCAGTTCTTC. Amino acids: CASSLDWGEGEQFF.

V is TRBV4-1 and J is TRBJ1-6; a possible D gene is TRBD1 (5 bases). The CDR3 runs 19 residues. CDR1 is MGHRA and CDR2 is YSYEKL in the germline V gene. V lost 1 base and J lost 0, with 16 bases in between. CDR3 bases: TGCGCCAGCAGCCAAGGCGGCAGGGACGGGAGCTCCTATAATTCACCCCTCCACTTT. This sequence encodes CASSQGGRDGSSYNSPLHF.

Details on this clone: The sample carries other DNA sequences with the same CDR3. The chain is built from TRBV9 and TRBJ2-2; TRBD1 might be the D (5 bases). Germline assignment: CDR1 SGDLS and CDR2 YYNGEE. The CDR3 length is 13 residues. V was cut by 0 bases and J by 6 bases, with 6 bases left in between. The CDR3 protein is CASSVEGAGELFF. In DNA form, the CDR3 reads TGTGCCAGCAGCGTAGAAGGGGCCGGGGAGCTGTTTTTT.

This clone was recorded once. The chain couples TRBV9 to TRBJ2-1; 9 bases fit TRBD2. The CDR3 is made up of 16 amino acids. Unmatched junction bases numbered 14, after V lost 3 bases and J lost 10 bases. CDR1 is SGDLS, CDR2 YYNGEE, per germline. The CDR3 DNA reads as TGTGCCAGCAGCGAGGGGGTAGCGGGAGCGCCGAGCGAGCAGTTCTTC. Translation: CASSEGVAGAPSEQFF.

The V gene is TRBV4-2, the J gene TRBJ1-3; TRBD1 matches at 8 bases. Trimming took 0 bases from V and 7 from J; bases not matched to a gene: 5. This CDR3 is built from 15 residues. From germline, CDR1 is LGHNA and CDR2 YNFKEQ. In DNA, the CDR3 is TGTGCCAGCAGCCAAGAGACAGGGGAGGCTAACACCATATATTTT. Translation: CASSQETGEANTIYF.

The rearrangement uses TRBV18 and TRBJ2-7; 11 bases line up with TRBD1. Germline CDR1 KGHSH, CDR2 LQKENI. Trimming took 2 bases from V and 3 from J; bases not matched to a gene: 6. CDR3 length equals 16 residues. CDR3 coding DNA: TGTGCCAGCTCACCAAGGCGCGGGACAGGGGGCTACGAGCAGTACTTC. Translation: CASSPRRGTGGYEQYF.

This sequence joins TRBV6-5 and TRBJ1-2, with D possibly being TRBD1 (6 bases). Germline V gene data show CDR1 as MNHEY and CDR2 as SVGAGI. V lost 6 bases to trimming and J lost 0 bases, with 11 bases between them. This CDR3 has 14 residues. The CDR3 protein is CASRETGSNYGYTF. The CDR3 DNA reads as TGTGCCAGCAGGGAGACAGGTTCTAACTATGGCTACACCTTC.

This clone has just a few counts. Here the CDR3 DNA reads TGTGCCAGCAGCGTGGGACTGTTCTACGAGCAGTACTTC. This translates into CASSVGLFYEQYF. This sequence joins TRBV2 and TRBJ2-7; possibly TRBD2 for D (6 bases). The CDR3 has 13 amino acids. CDR1 and CDR2 from the germline V gene are SNHLY and FYNNEI. V shed 6 bases and J shed 3 bases, with 12 bases lying between them.

This sequence joins TRBV12-3 or TRBV12-4 and TRBJ1-5; D is unclear. There are 13 residues in the CDR3. V lost 3 bases to trimming and J lost 7 bases, with 10 bases between them. The CDR3 DNA reads as TGTGCCAGCAGTTTTATGTCGGTCCAGCCCCAGCATTTT. Residues: CASSFMSVQPQHF.

The chain employs TRBV30 and TRBJ2-3, with a weak D call TRBD2 (5 bases). The CDR3 sequence is 16 residues long. V lost 1 base and J 8 bases, leaving 22 bases between the germline ends. CDR1 is GTSNPN and CDR2 is SVGIG in the germline V gene (reference sequence). CDR3 in amino acids: CAWSDTGIGSWGTQYF. CDR3 coding DNA: TGTGCCTGGAGTGATACCGGGATTGGGTCTTGGGGTACGCAGTATTTT.

The gene calls are TRBV3-1 (or the pseudogene TRBV3-2) and TRBJ2-2, with 15 bases that match TRBD2. J was trimmed by 6 bases and V by 2 bases; bases with no gene match: 4. Germline values: CDR1 LGHDT, CDR2 YNNKEL (reference sequence). The CDR3 is made up of 17 amino acids. The CDR3 spells CASSQIGLAGGPGELFF. The CDR3 region has the DNA TGTGCCAGCAGCCAAATCGGACTAGCGGGGGGGCCCGGGGAGCTGTTTTTT.

The V and J genes are TRBV15 and TRBJ1-5, with TRBD1 as a possible D gene (5 bases). Deletions cut 5 bases from V and 2 bases from J, with 19 bases between. From germline, CDR1 is LNHNV and CDR2 YYDKDF (reference sequence). The CDR3 is 17 amino acids. Here the CDR3 reads CATSGGITGMGNQPQHF. For the CDR3, the DNA is TGTGCCACCAGCGGTGGCATTACAGGAATGGGCAATCAGCCCCAGCATTTT. Looking up the rest from reference TRBV15 and TRBJ1-5 gives the full variable domain: DAMVIQNPRYQVTQFGKPVTLSCSQTLNHNVMYWYQQKSSQAPKLLFHYYDKDFNNEADTPDNFQSRRPNTSFCFLDIRSPGLGDTAMYLCATSGGITGMGNQPQHFGDGTRLSIL.

The chain's CDR3 is CASSRGQLNTEAFF. The CDR3 DNA is TGTGCCAGCAGCAGGGGACAGTTGAACACTGAAGCTTTCTTT. This chain links TRBV5-4 with TRBJ1-1; 7 bases line up with TRBD1. This CDR3 is built from 14 residues. Unmatched junction bases numbered 3, after V lost 4 bases and J lost 0 bases. The germline V gene has CDR1 SGHNT and CDR2 YYREEE (reference sequence).

This sequence joins TRBV6-5 and TRBJ2-7, with D unclear. The CDR3 totals 14 residues. Trimming stripped 6 bases from V and 0 bases from J, with 12 bases between. Germline lookup yields CDR1 MNHEY and CDR2 SVGAGI. CDR3 region: CASRPGRSSYEQYF. The CDR3 DNA is TGTGCCAGCAGACCCGGAAGGAGCTCCTACGAGCAGTACTTC.

The chain joins TRBV6-6 to TRBJ1-1; TRBD1 aligns across 7 bases. V was pared by 6 bases and J by 2 bases, with 6 bases of the junction left unmatched. The CDR3 runs 14 residues. Germline V CDR1 and CDR2: MNHNY, SVGAGI (reference sequence). The CDR3 is CASRPGQTNTEAFF. CDR3 sequence (DNA): TGTGCCAGCAGGCCGGGACAGACAAACACTGAAGCTTTCTTT.

The rearrangement uses TRBV28 and TRBJ1-1, with 7 bases that match TRBD1. This CDR3 has 13 residues. Per germline, CDR1 MDHEN and CDR2 SYDVKM. After removal of 5 bases from V and 11 bases from J, the junction contained 11 bases not matched to a gene. CDR3 loop: CASSRRDSERAFF. As DNA, the CDR3 is TGTGCCAGCAGTCGTAGGGACAGCGAACGGGCTTTCTTT.

V and J are TRBV11-2 and TRBJ2-1, with 12 nucleotides matching TRBD2. The V gene end was trimmed by 6 bases and the J gene end by 0 bases; junction bases not matched to a gene: 9. CDR3 length equals 18 residues. Per the germline V gene, CDR1 is SGHAT and CDR2 is FQNNGV. The CDR3 DNA follows: TGTGCCAGCAGTATTACTAGCGGGGGGATGAGCTCCTACAATGAGCAGTTCTTC. Its protein is CASSITSGGMSSYNEQFF.

The chain recombines TRBV2 with TRBJ2-1; TRBD1 aligns across 10 bases. CDR1 is SNHLY, CDR2 FYNNEI, per germline. Trimming at V came to 8 bases and at J to 9 bases, leaving 7 bases not matched to a gene. The CDR3 consists of 13 residues. CDR3 bases: TGTGCCAGCGGGGGACAGGGGATCTCTGAGCAGTTCTTC. Translating it yields CASGGQGISEQFF. The variable domain in full, completed from reference TRBV2 and TRBJ2-1, reads EPEVTQTPSHQVTQMGQEVILRCVPISNHLYFYWYRQILGQKVEFLVSFYNNEISEKSEIFDDQFSVERPDGSNFTLKIRSTKLEDSAMYFCASGGQGISEQFFGPGTRLTVL.

V gene TRBV6-2 or TRBV6-3 combines with J gene TRBJ2-3, with 7 bases aligning to TRBD2. Germline V CDR1 and CDR2: MNHEY, SVGEGT. CDR3 length: 15 amino acids. J was trimmed by 2 bases and V by 3 bases; bases with no gene match: 5. The CDR3 DNA follows: TGTGCCAGCAGTTATCGGGACTACCTCACAGATACGCAGTATTTT. It is translated as CASSYRDYLTDTQYF.

This clone occurred once. CDR3 protein: CASRGEAKNIQYF. The CDR3 DNA sequence: TGTGCCAGTAGGGGAGAGGCCAAAAACATTCAGTACTTC. The chain links TRBV19 to TRBJ2-4, with D possibly matching TRBD2 (5 bases). V was trimmed by 6 bases and J by 1 base, leaving 7 bases between them. Germline V gene data show CDR1 as LNHDA and CDR2 as SQIVND (reference sequence). The CDR3 contains 13 residues.